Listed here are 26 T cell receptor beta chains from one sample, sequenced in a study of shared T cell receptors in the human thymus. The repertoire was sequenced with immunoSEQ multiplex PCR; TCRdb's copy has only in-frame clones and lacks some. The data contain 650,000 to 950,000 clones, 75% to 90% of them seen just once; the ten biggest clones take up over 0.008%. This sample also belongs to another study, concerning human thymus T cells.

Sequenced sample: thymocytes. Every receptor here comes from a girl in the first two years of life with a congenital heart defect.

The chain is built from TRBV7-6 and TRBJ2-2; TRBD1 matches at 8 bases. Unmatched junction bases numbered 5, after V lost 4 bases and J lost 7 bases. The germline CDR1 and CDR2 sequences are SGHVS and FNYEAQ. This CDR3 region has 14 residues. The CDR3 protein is CASSSTGVGGELFF. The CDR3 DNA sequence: TGTGCCAGCAGCTCGACAGGGGTGGGCGGGGAGCTGTTTTTT.

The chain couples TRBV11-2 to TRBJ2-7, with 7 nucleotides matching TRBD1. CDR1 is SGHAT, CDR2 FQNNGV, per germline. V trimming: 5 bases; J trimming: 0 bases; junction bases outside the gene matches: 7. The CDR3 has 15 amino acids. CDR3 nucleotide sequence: TGTGCCAGCAGCACTCGACAGGGTCACTCCTACGAGCAGTACTTC. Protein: CASSTRQGHSYEQYF.

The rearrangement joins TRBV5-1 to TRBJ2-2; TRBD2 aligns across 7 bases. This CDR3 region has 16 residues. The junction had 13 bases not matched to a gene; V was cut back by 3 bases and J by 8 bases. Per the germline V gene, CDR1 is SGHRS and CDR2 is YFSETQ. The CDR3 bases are TGCGCCAGCAGCTGGACTAGTTTGGGTTTGTTGGGGGAGCTGTTTTTT. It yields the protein CASSWTSLGLLGELFF. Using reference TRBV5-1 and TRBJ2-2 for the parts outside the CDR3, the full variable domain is KAGVTQTPRYLIKTRGQQVTLSCSPISGHRSVSWYQQTPGQGLQFLFEYFSETQRNKGNFPGRFSGRQFSNSRSEMNVSTLELGDSALYLCASSWTSLGLLGELFFGEGSRLTVL.

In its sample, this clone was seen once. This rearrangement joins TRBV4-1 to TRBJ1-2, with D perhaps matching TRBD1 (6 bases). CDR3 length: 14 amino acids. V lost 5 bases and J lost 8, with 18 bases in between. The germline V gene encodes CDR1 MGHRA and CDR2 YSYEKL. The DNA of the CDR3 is TGCGCCAGCAGCTTGGGGACATCAACGAGGGGCTACACCTTC. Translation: CASSLGTSTRGYTF.

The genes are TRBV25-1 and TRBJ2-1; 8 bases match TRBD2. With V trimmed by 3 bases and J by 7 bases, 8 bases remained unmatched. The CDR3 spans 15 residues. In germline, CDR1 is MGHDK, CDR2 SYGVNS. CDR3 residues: CASSENQAGVNEQFF. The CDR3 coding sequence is TGTGCCAGCAGTGAGAATCAAGCGGGGGTGAATGAGCAGTTCTTC. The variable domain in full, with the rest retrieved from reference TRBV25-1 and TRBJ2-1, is EADIYQTPRYLVIGTGKKITLECSQTMGHDKMYWYQQDPGMELHLIHYSYGVNSTEKGDLSSESTVSRIRTEHFPLTLESARPSHTSQYLCASSENQAGVNEQFFGPGTRLTVL.

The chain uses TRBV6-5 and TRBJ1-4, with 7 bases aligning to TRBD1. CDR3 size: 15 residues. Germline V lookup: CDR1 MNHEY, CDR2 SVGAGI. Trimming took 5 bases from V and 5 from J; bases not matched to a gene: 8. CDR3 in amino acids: CASSPGTESNEKLFF. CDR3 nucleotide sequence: TGTGCCAGCAGTCCCGGGACAGAATCAAATGAAAAACTGTTTTTT.

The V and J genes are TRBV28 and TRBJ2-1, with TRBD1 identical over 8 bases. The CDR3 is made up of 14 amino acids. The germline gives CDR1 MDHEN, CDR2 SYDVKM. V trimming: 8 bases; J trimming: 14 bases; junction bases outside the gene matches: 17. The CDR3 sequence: CASLSGQGPLGEFF. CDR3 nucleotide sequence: TGTGCCAGCCTCTCCGGACAGGGACCCCTAGGGGAGTTCTTC.

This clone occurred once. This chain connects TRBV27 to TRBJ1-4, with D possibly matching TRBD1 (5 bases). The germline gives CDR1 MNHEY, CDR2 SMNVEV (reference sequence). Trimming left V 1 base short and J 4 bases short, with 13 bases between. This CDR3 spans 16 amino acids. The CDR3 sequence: CASSLLGGQGNEKLFF. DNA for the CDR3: TGTGCCAGCAGTTTATTGGGGGGTCAGGGTAATGAAAAACTGTTTTTT.

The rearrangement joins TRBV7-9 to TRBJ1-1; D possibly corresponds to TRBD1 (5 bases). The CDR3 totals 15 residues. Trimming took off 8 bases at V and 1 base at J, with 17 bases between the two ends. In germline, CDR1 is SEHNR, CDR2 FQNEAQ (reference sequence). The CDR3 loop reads CASEIGDLRNTEAFF. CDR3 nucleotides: TGTGCCAGCGAGATAGGGGACTTACGGAACACTGAAGCTTTCTTT.

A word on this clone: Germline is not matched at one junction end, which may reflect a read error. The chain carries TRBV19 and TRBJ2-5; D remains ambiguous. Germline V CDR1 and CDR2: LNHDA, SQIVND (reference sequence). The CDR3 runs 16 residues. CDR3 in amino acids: CASSDPSPRSQVTQYF. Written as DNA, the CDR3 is TGTGCCAGTAGTGACCCGTCCCCTAGAAGCCAAGTGACCCAGTACTTC.

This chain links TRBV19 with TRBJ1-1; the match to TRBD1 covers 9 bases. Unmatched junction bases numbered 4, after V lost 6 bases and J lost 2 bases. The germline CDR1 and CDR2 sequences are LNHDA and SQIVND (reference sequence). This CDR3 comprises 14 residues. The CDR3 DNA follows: TGTGCCAGTAGGCGGGACAGGGAAAACACTGAAGCTTTCTTT. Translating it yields CASRRDRENTEAFF.

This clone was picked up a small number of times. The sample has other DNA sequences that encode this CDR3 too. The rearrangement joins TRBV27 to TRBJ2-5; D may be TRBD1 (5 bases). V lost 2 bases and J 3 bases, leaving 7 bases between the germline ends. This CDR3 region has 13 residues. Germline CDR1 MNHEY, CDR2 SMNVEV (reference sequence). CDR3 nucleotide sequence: TGTGCCAGCAGTTTACAAGGGGAAGAGACCCAGTACTTC. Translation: CASSLQGEETQYF.

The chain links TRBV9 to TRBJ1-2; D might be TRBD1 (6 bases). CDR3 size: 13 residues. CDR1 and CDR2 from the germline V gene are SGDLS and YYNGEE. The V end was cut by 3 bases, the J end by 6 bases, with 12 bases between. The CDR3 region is CASSEYRAHGYTF. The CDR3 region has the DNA TGTGCCAGCAGCGAGTACAGGGCCCATGGCTACACCTTC. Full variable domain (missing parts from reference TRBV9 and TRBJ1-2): DSGVTQTPKHLITATGQRVTLRCSPRSGDLSVYWYQQSLDQGLQFLIQYYNGEERAKGNILERFSAQQFPDLHSELNLSSLELGDSALYFCASSEYRAHGYTFGSGTRLTVV.

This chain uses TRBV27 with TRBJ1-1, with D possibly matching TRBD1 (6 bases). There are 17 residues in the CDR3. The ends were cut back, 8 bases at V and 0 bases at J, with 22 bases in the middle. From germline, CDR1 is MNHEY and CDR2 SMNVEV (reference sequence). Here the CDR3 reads CASARGHTTGLNTEAFF. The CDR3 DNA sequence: TGTGCCAGCGCCCGGGGACACACAACGGGGTTGAACACTGAAGCTTTCTTT.

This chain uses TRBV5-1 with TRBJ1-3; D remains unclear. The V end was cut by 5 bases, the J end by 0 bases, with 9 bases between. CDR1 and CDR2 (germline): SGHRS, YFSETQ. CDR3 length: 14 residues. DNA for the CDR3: TGCGCCAGCAGGGTAACTAGCTCTGGAAACACCATATATTTT. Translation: CASRVTSSGNTIYF.

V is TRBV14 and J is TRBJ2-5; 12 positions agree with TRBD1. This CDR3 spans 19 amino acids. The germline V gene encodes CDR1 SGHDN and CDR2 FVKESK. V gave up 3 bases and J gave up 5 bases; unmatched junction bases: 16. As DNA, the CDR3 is TGTGCCAGCAGCCAGTACCACTCCGGGACAGGGGGCTTCGGGGAGACCCAGTACTTC. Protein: CASSQYHSGTGGFGETQYF.

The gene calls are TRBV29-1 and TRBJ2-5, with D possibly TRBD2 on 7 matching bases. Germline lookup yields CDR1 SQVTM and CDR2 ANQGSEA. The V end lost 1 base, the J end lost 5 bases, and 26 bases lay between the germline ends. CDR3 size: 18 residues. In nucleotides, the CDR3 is TGCAGCGTTGAAGGGGCACGACTGGGGGGGCGGTCGGGTGAGACCCAGTACTTC. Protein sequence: CSVEGARLGGRSGETQYF.

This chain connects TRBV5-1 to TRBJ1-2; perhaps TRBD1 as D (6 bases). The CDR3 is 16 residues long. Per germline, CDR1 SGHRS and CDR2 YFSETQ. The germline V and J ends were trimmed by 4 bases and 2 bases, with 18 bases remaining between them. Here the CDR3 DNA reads TGCGCCAGCAGCCCGGGAACAGGGTATGGCAACTATGGCTACACCTTC. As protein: CASSPGTGYGNYGYTF.

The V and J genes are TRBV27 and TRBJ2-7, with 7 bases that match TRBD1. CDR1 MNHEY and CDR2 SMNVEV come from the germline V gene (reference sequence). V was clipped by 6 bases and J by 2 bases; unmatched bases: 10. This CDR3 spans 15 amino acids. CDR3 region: CASRGRDSATYEQYF. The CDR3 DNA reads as TGTGCCAGCAGGGGACGGGACAGCGCGACCTACGAGCAGTACTTC.

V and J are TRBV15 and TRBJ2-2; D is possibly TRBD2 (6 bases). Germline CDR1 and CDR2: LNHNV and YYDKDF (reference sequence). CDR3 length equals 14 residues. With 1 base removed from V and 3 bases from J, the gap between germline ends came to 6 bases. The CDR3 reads CATSRGGDTGELFF. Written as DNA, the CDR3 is TGTGCCACCAGCAGAGGCGGGGACACCGGGGAGCTGTTTTTT.

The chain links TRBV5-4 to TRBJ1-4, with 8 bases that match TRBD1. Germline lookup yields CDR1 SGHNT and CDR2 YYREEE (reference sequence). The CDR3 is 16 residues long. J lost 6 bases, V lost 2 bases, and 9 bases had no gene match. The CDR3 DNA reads TGTGCCAGCAGCTTCCCCTTCACAGGGGGAGATGAAAAACTGTTTTTT. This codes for CASSFPFTGGDEKLFF.

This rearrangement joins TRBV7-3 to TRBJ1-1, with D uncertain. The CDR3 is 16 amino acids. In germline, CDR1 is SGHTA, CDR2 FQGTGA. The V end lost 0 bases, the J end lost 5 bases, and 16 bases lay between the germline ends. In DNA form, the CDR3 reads TGTGCCAGCAGCTTAACTTCTAGGCTATTGGGTACTGAAGCTTTCTTT. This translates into CASSLTSRLLGTEAFF.

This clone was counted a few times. The CDR3 region is CAISDPDSTGTGGAGYGYTF. The CDR3 nucleotides are TGTGCCATCAGTGACCCTGACTCCACCGGGACAGGGGGCGCAGGCTATGGCTACACCTTC. The chain joins TRBV10-3 to TRBJ1-2, with 12 bases aligning to TRBD1. Trimming removed 3 bases from V and 4 bases from J; junction bases left unmatched: 18. The CDR3 is made up of 20 amino acids. CDR1 and CDR2 from the germline V gene are ENHRY and SYGVKD.

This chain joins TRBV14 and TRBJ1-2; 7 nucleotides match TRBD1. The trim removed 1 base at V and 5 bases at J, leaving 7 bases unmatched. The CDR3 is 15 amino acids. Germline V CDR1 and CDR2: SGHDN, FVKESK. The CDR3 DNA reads TGTGCCAGCAGCCAAGCGCACAGGGGTCTTTATGGCTACACCTTC. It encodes CASSQAHRGLYGYTF. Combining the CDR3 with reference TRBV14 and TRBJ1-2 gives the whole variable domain EAGVTQFPSHSVIEKGQTVTLRCDPISGHDNLYWYRRVMGKEIKFLLHFVKESKQDESGMPNNRFLAERTGGTYSTLKVQPAELEDSGVYFCASSQAHRGLYGYTFGSGTRLTVV.

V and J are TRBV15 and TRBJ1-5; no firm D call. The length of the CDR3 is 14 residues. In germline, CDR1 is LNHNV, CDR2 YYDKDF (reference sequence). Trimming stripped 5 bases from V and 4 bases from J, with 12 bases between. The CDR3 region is CATSEKFANQPQHF. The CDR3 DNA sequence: TGTGCCACCAGCGAAAAGTTTGCGAATCAGCCCCAGCATTTT.

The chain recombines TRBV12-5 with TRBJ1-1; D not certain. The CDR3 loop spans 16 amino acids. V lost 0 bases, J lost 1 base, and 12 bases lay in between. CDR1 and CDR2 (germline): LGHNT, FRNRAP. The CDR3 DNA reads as TGTGCTAGTGGTTTGGTACTAGGACTAGGGAACACTGAAGCTTTCTTT. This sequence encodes CASGLVLGLGNTEAFF.